This T cell receptor beta chain originates from a study of cytomegalovirus exposure and HLA in healthy donors (dated by TCRdb to 2016 to 2017). Concerning the study at large: An earlier analysis of 550 to 700 of the donors reported approximately 300 Gb of sequence data and roughly 110 million unique TCR beta sequences from roughly 180 million T cells. To decide whether each TCR beta V gene segment behaved as functional or pseudogenic, an earlier analysis of some 600 of the donors relied on high-throughput TCR beta sequencing. To study patterns of TCR occurrence, a later analysis re-analyzed previously published TCR beta repertoires from 600 to 750 donors and added high-resolution HLA genotyping. Among roughly 400 genotyped donors of the cohort, an average of about 240,000 unique TCR beta nucleotide sequences was sequenced per donor, of which about 19% were non-productive. Alongside the repertoire data, information on donor age, sex, ethnicity and CMV serostatus was compiled. The number of typed donors differed by locus: about 629-640 for A, B, C, DRB1 and DQB1; approximately 540 for DQA1; fewer than 610 for DPA1; and approximately 450 for DPB1. The genetic ancestry cluster associated with self-reported Caucasian donors included roughly 84% of the roughly 360 genotyped donors. To predict cytomegalovirus infection status, the study combined high-throughput TCR immunosequencing, statistical association of individual TCRs with disease status, and machine learning. Because of strong linkage in the cohort, roughly five DR-DQ haplotypes were treated as single units for association and clustering. The study aimed to test whether signatures of past pathogen exposure could be identified by cataloging public T cell receptors. In a later genetic analysis, genome-wide SNP genotypes for about 55% of the 666 donors were used, and that subset was treated as a discovery cohort. Approximately 330 gigabases of sequencing data and tens of millions of unique TCR sequences made up an early release that covered several hundred HLA-typed donors. All discovery cohort repertoires had been generated using a single sequencing platform. Both class I and class II loci were covered by HLA typing, at four-digit resolution. Besides the first cohort of roughly 660 subjects, a separate validation cohort made up of 120 different subjects was used. The study profiled the T cell repertoires of some 610 subjects by immunosequencing and related them to cytomegalovirus serostatus. In the later analysis, no new phenotypic data were used to find candidate immune exposures; instead, reliance was placed on TCR beta sequences and their occurrence across donors. What the research found in general, with its limitations: The study listed over 150 TCR beta chains as associated with cytomegalovirus. Cytomegalovirus status was reported to be diagnosed by the classifier with high specificity and sensitivity in both the original and validation cohorts. The earlier analysis of 450 to 700 of the donors excluded some 16 rarely observed V segments, including chromosome 9 orphons, because counts were too low. Because the 87-base-pair reads could not distinguish some IMGT-functional V segments, including TRBV6-2 and TRBV6-3, those segments were excluded. CMV serostatus was the only immune exposure information available for the cohort. At a false discovery rate of 0.05, a later analysis linked 16,951 TCR beta sequences to specific HLA alleles. A later analysis found that HLA-associated TCR beta chains were more clonally expanded and had lower generation probabilities than equally common non-associated chains. A group of highly shared sequence variants was considered likely to be a technical artifact of the sequencing pipeline. Across donors, most TCR sequences were observed very rarely, whereas some public TCRs were present in many individuals. According to a later genetic analysis, donors in an Asian-associated ancestry cluster had fewer N-insertions in productive TCRs than the roughly 700-donor mean. Only TCR beta chains were sequenced in this cohort, and the absence of alpha or paired-chain data limited detectable features. In vitro tests confirmed that three of the cytomegalovirus-associated TCR beta chains recognize cytomegalovirus antigens. When HLA alleles, especially DR and DQ, strongly co-occurred, attributing TCR associations to individual alleles was difficult. In a later analysis, TCR association rates were found to vary across HLA loci, with the most associated TCRs seen for DRB1 alleles and the fewest for HLA-C alleles. A further reported finding was that TCR beta sequences accurately predicted the HLA-A and HLA-B alleles for most subjects in the first cohort. In a later analysis, several top co-occurrence clusters were reported to appear linked to parvovirus B19, influenza, CMV and Epstein-Barr virus. An association between a missense DCLRE1C variant and V-gene and J-gene trimming of TCR beta chains was found in a later genetic analysis and replicated in an independent cohort. The presence/absence analyses assumed that sequencing depth was roughly uniform across donors, and that assumption may not be true. Because HLA typing was missing for some donors at each locus, association tests included only the typed subset. In an earlier analysis of 587 of the donors, most TCR beta V segments were observed in productive rearrangements about 87% or about 30% of the time, broadly matching IMGT annotations. According to the authors, the approach could potentially be generalized to other disease states and immunological phenotypes. Correlated functional status among segregating V segments might reflect linkage disequilibrium, but an unknown experimental factor could not be ruled out. Most CMV-associated TCR beta chains appeared to be HLA-restricted in a later analysis, and the HLA associations seemed to be driven largely by CMV exposure.

Spanning cysteine to phenylalanine, the CDR3 consists of 17 amino acids. The CDR3 DNA has 51 bases and is translated from base 1. V and J lose 4 bases and 0 bases, and a span of 18 bases separates them. Reading the germline V gene gives CDR1 SGHDT and CDR2 YYEEEE. The cohort was made up of about 670 healthy bone marrow donors. At the time of sampling, all cohort members were nominally healthy, though unrecorded immune exposures were likely present. The donor was CMV seropositive and was included in the group of some 290 seropositive cohort members. A peripheral blood sample was collected from each donor, and TCR beta sequencing was performed on peripheral blood mononuclear cells. Genomic DNA was extracted from the blood cell samples with the Qiagen DNeasy Blood Extraction Kit. As concerns this clone: It has no known antigen specificity. The input lacks base qualities; no much larger clone sits a single base away.

Libraries were made using the immunoSEQ multiplex PCR assay. For the multiplex PCR, a mixture combining 60 forward primers for TCR Vbeta segments and 13 reverse primers for TCR Jbeta segments was used. Amplification of the CDR3 region of rearranged TCR beta genes was performed with a multiplex PCR assay on genomic DNA. The amplified TCR beta libraries were sequenced on the Illumina HiSeq System as 87-base-pair reads. Per the original workflow: A later analysis tallied 70 million to 100 million unique TCR beta chains across the 650 to 750 repertoires, and approximately 12 million of those chains were shared by two or more donors. Raw reads were error-corrected and collapsed into unique sequences with a nearest-neighbor algorithm that merged closely related sequences to remove PCR and sequencing errors. Alignment of CDR3 sequences to IMGT reference sequences was used to assign V, D and J gene segments. For a sequence to be retained, a match of at least six nucleotides was required to both a V gene segment and a J gene segment. Rearrangements were called productive when the CDR3 lacked stop codons and stayed in frame with V and J; all others were non-productive. Following IMGT convention, CDR3 was defined as the stretch from the second conserved V-encoded cysteine to the conserved J-encoded phenylalanine. Sequences without an unambiguous match to a single V gene segment were excluded from the earlier analysis of approximately 600 of the donors. An earlier analysis of about 590 of the donors classified V segments as functional when productive rearrangements were above 56.7% and as segregating when the standard deviation between donors was above 5%. A statistical classification framework was built to diagnose cytomegalovirus status from the catalog of TCR beta chain sequences. In a later analysis, TCR nucleotide sequences were compared against IMGT/GENE-DB human TR gene sequences so that V and J genes could be assigned. Using the TCRdist pipeline, a later analysis assigned CDR3 sequences along with most-parsimonious VDJ recombination scenarios. In a later analysis, every TCR beta chain was defined by the combination of its CDR3 amino acid sequence and its V-gene family, and reads without a unique V-gene family were dropped. A later analysis removed 550 to 650 highly shared, low-generation-probability nucleotide sequences to deal with suspected cross-contamination and a sequencing artifact. In a later analysis, a clonal expansion index for each public chain was calculated from normalized within-repertoire ranks of inferred template counts. A later analysis computed generation probabilities with a VDJ recombination model fitted to out-of-frame rearrangements, and checked the results against IGoR. A later analysis scored TCR-TCR, TCR-HLA and TCR-CMV co-occurrence with hypergeometric tests, applying a repertoire-size bias correction to TCR pairs. False discovery rates were estimated in a later analysis by permuting HLA or CMV assignments 20 times. In a later analysis, co-occurring TCRs were grouped using DBSCAN, with TCRdist sequence similarity added in when clustering inside HLA-allele-positive subsets. Repertoires with fewer than 30,000 or more than 120,000 public chains, plus five repertoires with anomalous nucleotide sharing, were excluded from co-occurrence clustering. Sourced from immuneACCESS, this table was stored by TCRdb with only in-frame sequences that have V and J called. A share of the clones is absent; for the studies checked, an unresolved V gene accounts for under half, and the remainder has no known explanation. V and J calls and clone size are as listed in that table; D and trimming were resolved from the DNA. This sample is represented by 200,000 or so clones; 80% to 85% of them were singletons. The top ten hold 5.5% to 7% of the sample.

The material sequenced was PBMCs. Here the chain combines TRBV5-6 and TRBJ2-3; 6 matching bases give a weak D call of TRBD2. The clonotype originates from a woman aged 50 to 60 in good health and CMV-seropositive. The DNA sequence is as follows: TGTGCCAGCAGCACTTCAGGAGGAGGGATTAGCACAGATACGCAGTATTTT. The encoded protein is CASSTSGGGISTDTQYF.